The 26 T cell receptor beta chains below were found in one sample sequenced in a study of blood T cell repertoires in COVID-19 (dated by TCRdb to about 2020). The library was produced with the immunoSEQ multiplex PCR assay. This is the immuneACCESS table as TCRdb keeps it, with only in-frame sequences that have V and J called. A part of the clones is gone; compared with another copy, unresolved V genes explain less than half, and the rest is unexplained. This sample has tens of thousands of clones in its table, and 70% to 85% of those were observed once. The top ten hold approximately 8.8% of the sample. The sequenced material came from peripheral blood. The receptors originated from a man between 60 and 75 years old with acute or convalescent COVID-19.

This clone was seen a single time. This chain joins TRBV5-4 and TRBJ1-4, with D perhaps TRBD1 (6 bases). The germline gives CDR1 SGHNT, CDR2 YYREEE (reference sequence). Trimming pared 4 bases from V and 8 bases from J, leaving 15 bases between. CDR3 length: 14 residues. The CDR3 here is CASSAGTRGEKLFF. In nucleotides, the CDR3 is TGTGCCAGCAGCGCCGGGACACGAGGCGAAAAACTGTTTTTT.

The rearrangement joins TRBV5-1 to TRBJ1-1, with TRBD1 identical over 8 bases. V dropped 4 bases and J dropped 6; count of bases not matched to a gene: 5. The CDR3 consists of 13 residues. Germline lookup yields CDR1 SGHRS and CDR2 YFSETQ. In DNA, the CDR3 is TGCGCCAGCAGCCACGACAGGGGAGCTGAAGCTTTCTTT. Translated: CASSHDRGAEAFF.

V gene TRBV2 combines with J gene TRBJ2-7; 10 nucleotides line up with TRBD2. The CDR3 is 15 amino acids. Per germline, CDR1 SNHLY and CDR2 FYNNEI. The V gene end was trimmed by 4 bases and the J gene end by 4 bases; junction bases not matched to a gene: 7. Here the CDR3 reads CASSASSGGSYEQYF. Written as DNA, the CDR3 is TGTGCCAGCAGTGCGTCTAGCGGGGGTTCATACGAGCAGTACTTC. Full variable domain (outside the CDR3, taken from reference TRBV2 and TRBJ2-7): EPEVTQTPSHQVTQMGQEVILRCVPISNHLYFYWYRQILGQKVEFLVSFYNNEISEKSEIFDDQFSVERPDGSNFTLKIRSTKLEDSAMYFCASSASSGGSYEQYFGPGTRLTVT.

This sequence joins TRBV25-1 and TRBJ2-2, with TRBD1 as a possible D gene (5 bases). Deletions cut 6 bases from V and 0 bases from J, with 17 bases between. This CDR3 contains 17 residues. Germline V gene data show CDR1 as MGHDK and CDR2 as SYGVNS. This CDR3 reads CASSPLIDSPNTGELFF. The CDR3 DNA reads TGTGCCAGCAGCCCCTTAATAGACAGCCCGAACACCGGGGAGCTGTTTTTT.

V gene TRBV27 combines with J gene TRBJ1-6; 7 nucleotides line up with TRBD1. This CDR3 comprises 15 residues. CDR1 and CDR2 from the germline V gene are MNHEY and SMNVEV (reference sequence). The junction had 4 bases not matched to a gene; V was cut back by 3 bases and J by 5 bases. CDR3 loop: CASSLGDRDNSPLHF. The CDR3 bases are TGTGCCAGCAGTTTGGGGGACAGAGATAATTCACCCCTCCACTTT.

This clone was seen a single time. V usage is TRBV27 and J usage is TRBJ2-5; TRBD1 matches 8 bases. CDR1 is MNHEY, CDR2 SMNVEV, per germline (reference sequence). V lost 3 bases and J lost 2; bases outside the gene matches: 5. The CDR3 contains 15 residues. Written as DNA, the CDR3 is TGTGCCAGCAGTTTTACAACAGGGGGACAAGAGACCCAGTACTTC. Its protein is CASSFTTGGQETQYF.

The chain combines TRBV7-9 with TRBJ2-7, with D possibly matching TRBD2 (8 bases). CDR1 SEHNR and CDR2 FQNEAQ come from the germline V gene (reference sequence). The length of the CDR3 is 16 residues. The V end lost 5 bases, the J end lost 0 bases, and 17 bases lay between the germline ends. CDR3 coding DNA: TGTGCCAGCAGCACGTCACAGGGGACTAGCTCCTACGAGCAGTACTTC. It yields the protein CASSTSQGTSSYEQYF. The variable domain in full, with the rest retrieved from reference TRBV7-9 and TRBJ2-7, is DTGVSQNPRHKITKRGQNVTFRCDPISEHNRLYWYRQTLGQGPEFLTYFQNEAQLEKSRLLSDRFSAERPKGSFSTLEIQRTEQGDSAMYLCASSTSQGTSSYEQYFGPGTRLTVT.

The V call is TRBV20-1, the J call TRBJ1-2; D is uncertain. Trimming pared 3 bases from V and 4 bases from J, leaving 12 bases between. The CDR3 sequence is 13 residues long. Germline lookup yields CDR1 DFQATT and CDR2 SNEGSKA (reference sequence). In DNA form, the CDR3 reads TGCAGTGCTAGTGAGAGTAGAGTCTATGGCTACACCTTC. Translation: CSASESRVYGYTF.

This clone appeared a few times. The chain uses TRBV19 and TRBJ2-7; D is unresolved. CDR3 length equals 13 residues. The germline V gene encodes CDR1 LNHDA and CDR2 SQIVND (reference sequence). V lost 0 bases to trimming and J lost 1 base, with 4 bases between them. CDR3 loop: CASSIDRSYEQYF. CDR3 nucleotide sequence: TGTGCCAGTAGTATAGATAGATCCTACGAGCAGTACTTC.

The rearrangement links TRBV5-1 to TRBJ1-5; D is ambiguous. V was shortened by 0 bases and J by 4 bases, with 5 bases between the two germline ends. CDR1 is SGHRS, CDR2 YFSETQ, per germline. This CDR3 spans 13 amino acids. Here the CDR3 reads CASSLDGNQPQHF. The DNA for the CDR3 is TGCGCCAGCAGCTTGGACGGGAATCAGCCCCAGCATTTT. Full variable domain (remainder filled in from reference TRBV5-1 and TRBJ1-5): KAGVTQTPRYLIKTRGQQVTLSCSPISGHRSVSWYQQTPGQGLQFLFEYFSETQRNKGNFPGRFSGRQFSNSRSEMNVSTLELGDSALYLCASSLDGNQPQHFGDGTRLSIL.

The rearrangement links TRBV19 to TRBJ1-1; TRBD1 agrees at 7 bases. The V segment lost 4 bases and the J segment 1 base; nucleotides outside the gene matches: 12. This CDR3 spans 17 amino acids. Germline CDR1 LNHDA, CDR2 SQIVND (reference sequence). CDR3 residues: CASSTYNRGSGNTEAFF. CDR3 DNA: TGTGCCAGTAGTACTTACAACAGGGGATCTGGGAACACTGAAGCTTTCTTT.

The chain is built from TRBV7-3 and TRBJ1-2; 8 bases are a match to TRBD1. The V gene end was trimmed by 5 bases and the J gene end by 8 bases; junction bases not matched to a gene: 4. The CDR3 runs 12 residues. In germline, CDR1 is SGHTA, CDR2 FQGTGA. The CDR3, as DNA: TGTGCCAGCAGCCCAGGGGGCCGGGGCTACACCTTC. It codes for CASSPGGRGYTF.

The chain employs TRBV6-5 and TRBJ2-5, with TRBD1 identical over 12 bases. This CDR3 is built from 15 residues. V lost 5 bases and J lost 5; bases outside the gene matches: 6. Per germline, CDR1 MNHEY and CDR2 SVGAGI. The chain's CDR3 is CASSLGQGAFETQYF. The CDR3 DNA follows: TGTGCCAGCAGTCTGGGACAGGGGGCGTTCGAGACCCAGTACTTC.

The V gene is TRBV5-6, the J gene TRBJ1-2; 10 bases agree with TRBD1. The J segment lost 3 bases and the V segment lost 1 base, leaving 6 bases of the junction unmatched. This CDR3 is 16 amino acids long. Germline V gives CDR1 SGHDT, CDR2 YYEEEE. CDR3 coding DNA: TGTGCCAGCAGCTTGCTGGGGACAGGGGATGACTATGGCTACACCTTC. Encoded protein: CASSLLGTGDDYGYTF.

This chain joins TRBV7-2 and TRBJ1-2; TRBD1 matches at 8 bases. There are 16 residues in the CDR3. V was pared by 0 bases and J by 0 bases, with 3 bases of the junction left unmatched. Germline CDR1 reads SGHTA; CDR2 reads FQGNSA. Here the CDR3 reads CASSLARGQANYGYTF. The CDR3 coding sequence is TGTGCCAGCAGCTTAGCGCGGGGACAGGCTAACTATGGCTACACCTTC.

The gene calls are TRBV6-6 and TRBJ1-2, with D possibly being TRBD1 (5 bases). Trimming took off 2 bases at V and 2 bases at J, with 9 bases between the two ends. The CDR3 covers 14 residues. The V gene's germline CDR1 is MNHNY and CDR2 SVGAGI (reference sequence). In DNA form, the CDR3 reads TGTGCCAGCAGTTACGTCAGGGCGAACTATGGCTACACCTTC. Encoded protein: CASSYVRANYGYTF.

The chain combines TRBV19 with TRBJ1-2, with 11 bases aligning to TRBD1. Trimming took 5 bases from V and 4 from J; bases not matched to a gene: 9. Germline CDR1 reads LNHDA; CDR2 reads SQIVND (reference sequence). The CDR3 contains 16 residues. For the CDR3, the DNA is TGTGCCAGTAGTCCGTCGGGACAGGGGGTGAGCTATGGCTACACCTTC. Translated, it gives CASSPSGQGVSYGYTF.

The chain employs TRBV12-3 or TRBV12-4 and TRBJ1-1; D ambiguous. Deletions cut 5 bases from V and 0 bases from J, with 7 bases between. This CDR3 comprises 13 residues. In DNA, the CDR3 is TGTGCCAGCAGTCCCAATTTGAACACTGAAGCTTTCTTT. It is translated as CASSPNLNTEAFF.

This CDR3 reads CATRRGLTGELFF. In DNA, the CDR3 is TGTGCCACCCGCAGGGGGCTGACCGGGGAGCTGTTTTTT. The genes are TRBV24-1 and TRBJ2-2; 8 nucleotides match TRBD1. The germline gives CDR1 KGHDR, CDR2 SFDVKD. This CDR3 is 13 amino acids long. V dropped 9 bases and J dropped 5; count of bases not matched to a gene: 4.

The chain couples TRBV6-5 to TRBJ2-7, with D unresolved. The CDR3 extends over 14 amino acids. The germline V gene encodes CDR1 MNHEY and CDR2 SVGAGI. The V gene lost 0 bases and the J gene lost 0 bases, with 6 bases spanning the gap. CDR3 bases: TGTGCCAGCAGTTACTCGCCCGGCTCCTACGAGCAGTACTTC. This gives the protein CASSYSPGSYEQYF.

The CDR3 nucleotides are TGTGCCTGGACACTAAGTAAGGGCTACACCTTC. Protein sequence: CAWTLSKGYTF. This chain uses TRBV30 with TRBJ1-2; no clear D gene. V was trimmed by 4 bases and J by 8 bases, leaving 11 bases between them. This CDR3 has 11 amino acids. Germline-derived CDR1 and CDR2 are GTSNPN and SVGIG (reference sequence).

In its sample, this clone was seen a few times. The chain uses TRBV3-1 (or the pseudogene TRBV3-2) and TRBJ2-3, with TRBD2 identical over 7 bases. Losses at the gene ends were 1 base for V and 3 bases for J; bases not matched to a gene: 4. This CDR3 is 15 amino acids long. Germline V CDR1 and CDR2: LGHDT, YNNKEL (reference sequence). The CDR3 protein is CASSQATSKTDTQYF. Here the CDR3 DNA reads TGTGCCAGCAGCCAAGCGACTAGCAAAACAGATACGCAGTATTTT.

CDR3 coding DNA: TGTGCCACCAGTGATCCCTTGCGGACTGAAGCTTTCTTT. Translating gives CATSDPLRTEAFF. The V call is TRBV24-1, the J call TRBJ1-1; D gene unclear. Germline-derived CDR1 and CDR2 are KGHDR and SFDVKD. The CDR3 length is 13 residues. V lost 3 bases and J lost 5, with 9 bases in between.

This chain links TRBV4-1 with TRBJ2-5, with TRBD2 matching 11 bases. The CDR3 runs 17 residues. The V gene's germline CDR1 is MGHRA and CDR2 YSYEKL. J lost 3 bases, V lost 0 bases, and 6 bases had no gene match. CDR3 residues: CASSQDLAGGGKETQYF. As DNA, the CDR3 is TGCGCCAGCAGCCAAGATTTAGCGGGGGGGGGAAAAGAGACCCAGTACTTC.

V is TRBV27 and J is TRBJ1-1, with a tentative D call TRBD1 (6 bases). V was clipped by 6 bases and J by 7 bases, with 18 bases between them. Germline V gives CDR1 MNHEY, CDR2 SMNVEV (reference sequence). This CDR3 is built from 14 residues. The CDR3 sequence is CASSKGPTGLEAFF. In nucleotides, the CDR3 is TGTGCCAGCAGCAAAGGACCTACAGGGCTTGAAGCTTTCTTT.

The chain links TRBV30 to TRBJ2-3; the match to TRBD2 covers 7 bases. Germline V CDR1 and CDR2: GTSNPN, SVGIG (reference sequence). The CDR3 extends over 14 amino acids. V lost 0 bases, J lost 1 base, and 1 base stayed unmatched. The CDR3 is CAWSVGGGTDTQYF. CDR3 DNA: TGTGCCTGGAGTGTGGGGGGGGGCACAGATACGCAGTATTTT.